What follows are 20 T cell receptor beta chains derived from one specimen sequenced in a study of blood T cell repertoires in COVID-19 (dated by TCRdb to about 2020). Library creation used the immunoSEQ multiplex PCR assay. Here the immuneACCESS table is served through TCRdb, limited to in-frame sequences with V and J called. Missing clones are a known gap in these copies; in checked studies unresolved V genes cover under half, and the rest lacks a known reason. For this sample the table gives approximately 470,000 clones, of which about nine tenths were detected only once. The top ten constitute 0.65% to 0.9% of the sample. Source material: PBMCs or T cells enriched from blood (not recorded which). These receptors were taken from a woman between 18 and 29 years old who had recovered from COVID-19.

The V call is TRBV11-2, the J call TRBJ2-7; D gene ambiguous. CDR3 size: 15 residues. CDR1 and CDR2 from the germline V gene are SGHAT and FQNNGV. Deletions cut 3 bases from V and 0 bases from J, with 12 bases between. The CDR3 DNA follows: TGTGCCAGCAGCTTCGATTCCCTACGCTCCTACGAGCAGTACTTC. It yields the protein CASSFDSLRSYEQYF.

This sequence joins TRBV21-1 and TRBJ2-1; the table's D gene call, TRBD2, was not cross checked with the DNA. TRBV21-1 is given as a pseudogene. This CDR3 has 18 amino acids. The CDR3 DNA sequence: TGTGCCAGCAGCACCAAATCCGGGACTAGCGGGGGTCGCAATGAGCAGTTCTTC. Its translation is CASSTKSGTSGGRNEQFF.

J is TRBJ2-5 and V is TRBV30; D call uncertain. The CDR3 is 14 amino acids. Trimming shortened V by 7 bases and J by 4 bases, and 19 bases separated the two germline ends. Germline values: CDR1 GTSNPN, CDR2 SVGIG (reference sequence). For the CDR3, the DNA is TGTGCCTTTACGGCCCAGGTCGTCGGAGAGACCCAGTACTTC. Translated, it gives CAFTAQVVGETQYF.

This clone has only one observation. The V gene is TRBV12-5, the J gene TRBJ1-1, with a weak D call TRBD1 (5 bases). Germline V lookup: CDR1 LGHNT, CDR2 FRNRAP. The CDR3 loop spans 16 amino acids. Trimming shortened V by 2 bases and J by 2 bases, and 15 bases separated the two germline ends. The CDR3 here is CASGLPPDSLNTEAFF. The CDR3, as DNA: TGTGCTAGTGGTTTGCCCCCCGACAGTCTAAACACTGAAGCTTTCTTT. The full variable domain, rest sourced from reference TRBV12-5 and TRBJ1-1, is DARVTQTPRHKVTEMGQEVTMRCQPILGHNTVFWYRQTMMQGLELLAYFRNRAPLDDSGMPKDRFSAEMPDATLATLKIQPSEPRDSAVYFCASGLPPDSLNTEAFFGQGTRLTVV.

The V call is TRBV9, the J call TRBJ1-2; D gene unclear. The CDR3 covers 13 residues. V gave up 2 bases and J gave up 8 bases, with 13 bases separating them. Germline loops: CDR1 SGDLS, CDR2 YYNGEE. CDR3 sequence reads: CASSVDGYRGYTF. The CDR3 coding sequence is TGTGCCAGCAGCGTTGACGGGTATCGAGGCTACACCTTC.

The gene calls are TRBV5-1 and TRBJ2-5; TRBD1 agrees at 7 bases. The V gene end was trimmed by 2 bases and the J gene end by 4 bases; junction bases not matched to a gene: 5. The germline V gene encodes CDR1 SGHRS and CDR2 YFSETQ. The CDR3 length is 14 residues. The CDR3 nucleotides are TGCGCCAGCAGCTTACAAGGGGGCGCAGAGACCCAGTACTTC. The encoded protein is CASSLQGGAETQYF.

The rearrangement uses TRBV5-1 and TRBJ1-2; maybe TRBD1 (6 bases). With 3 bases removed from V and 8 bases from J, the gap between germline ends came to 17 bases. Germline CDR1 reads SGHRS; CDR2 reads YFSETQ. The CDR3 loop spans 14 amino acids. CDR3 nucleotide sequence: TGCGCCAGCAGCTCCGGACAGACCTCGAGGGGCTACACCTTC. This encodes CASSSGQTSRGYTF. Supplemented by reference TRBV5-1 and TRBJ1-2, the full variable domain reads KAGVTQTPRYLIKTRGQQVTLSCSPISGHRSVSWYQQTPGQGLQFLFEYFSETQRNKGNFPGRFSGRQFSNSRSEMNVSTLELGDSALYLCASSSGQTSRGYTFGSGTRLTVV.

CDR3 nucleotide sequence: TGTGCCAGCTCACCAACGGGGGATACCTACGAGCAGTACTTC. It encodes CASSPTGDTYEQYF. This chain uses TRBV18 with TRBJ2-7; D perhaps matches TRBD2 (6 bases). The CDR3 consists of 14 residues. Germline assignment: CDR1 KGHSH and CDR2 LQKENI. V was pared by 2 bases and J by 2 bases, with 10 bases between.

This rearrangement joins TRBV5-8 to TRBJ1-5, with unresolved D. Germline loops: CDR1 SGHTS, CDR2 YDEGEE. CDR3 size: 14 residues. V dropped 4 bases and J dropped 5 bases, with 13 bases sitting between them. In nucleotides, the CDR3 is TGTGCCAGCAGCCCGAGTTCTATCGATCAGCCCCAGCATTTT. It translates to CASSPSSIDQPQHF.

This clone was found once. The J gene is TRBJ2-3, the V gene TRBV4-2, with 8 bases aligning to TRBD1. The CDR3 loop spans 15 amino acids. V dropped 0 bases and J dropped 5; count of bases not matched to a gene: 4. From germline, CDR1 is LGHNA and CDR2 YNFKEQ. The CDR3 is CASSQDRGPEDTQYF. The CDR3 region has the DNA TGTGCCAGCAGCCAAGACAGGGGGCCCGAAGATACGCAGTATTTT.

This clone was picked up a small number of times. The gene calls are TRBV4-2 and TRBJ1-2; D is undetermined. CDR1 and CDR2 (germline): LGHNA, YNFKEQ. The CDR3 sequence is 15 residues long. Trimming pared 0 bases from V and 2 bases from J, leaving 10 bases between. The CDR3 sequence: CASSQEIFSNYGYTF. CDR3 nucleotide sequence: TGTGCCAGCAGCCAAGAAATCTTTTCCAACTATGGCTACACCTTC.

This chain links TRBV4-2 with TRBJ1-2; 7 nucleotides agree with TRBD1. This CDR3 is built from 16 residues. Germline values: CDR1 LGHNA, CDR2 YNFKEQ. The trim removed 5 bases at V and 5 bases at J, leaving 14 bases unmatched. Here the CDR3 DNA reads TGTGCCAGCAGCTCCGCGACAGGGCTGGAAAATTATGGCTACACCTTC. It encodes CASSSATGLENYGYTF.

For this clone: This same CDR3 is encoded by further DNA sequences in the sample. The chain employs TRBV5-1 and TRBJ1-4; TRBD1 agrees at 7 bases. This CDR3 spans 15 amino acids. V lost 4 bases, J lost 3 bases, and 6 bases stayed unmatched. In germline, CDR1 is SGHRS, CDR2 YFSETQ. The CDR3 nucleotides are TGCGCCAGCAGCCTTACAGGGGATCCTAATGAAAAACTGTTTTTT. It codes for CASSLTGDPNEKLFF.

This clone was seen a handful of times. The chain links TRBV3-1 (or the pseudogene TRBV3-2) to TRBJ1-1; D not resolved. With 0 bases removed from V and 6 bases from J, the gap between germline ends came to 11 bases. This CDR3 contains 14 residues. Germline assignment: CDR1 LGHDT and CDR2 YNNKEL (reference sequence). This CDR3 reads CASSQDQASAEAFF. CDR3 sequence (DNA): TGTGCCAGCAGCCAAGATCAGGCCTCGGCTGAAGCTTTCTTT.

The chain has TRBV15 and TRBJ2-3; 7 bases are shared with TRBD2. The CDR3 extends over 17 amino acids. CDR1 and CDR2 from the germline V gene are LNHNV and YYDKDF (reference sequence). V shed 0 bases, J shed 2 bases, and the junction held 8 bases outside the gene matches. CDR3 bases: TGTGCCACCAGCAGAGATAATGGGGGGGGATTCACAGATACGCAGTATTTT. This encodes CATSRDNGGGFTDTQYF.

The genes are TRBV4-1 and TRBJ2-5; 7 bases fit TRBD1. Per the germline V gene, CDR1 is MGHRA and CDR2 is YSYEKL. The CDR3 is 15 amino acids. V lost 5 bases and J lost 3; bases outside the gene matches: 9. The CDR3 loop is CASSAQLDREETQYF. CDR3 nucleotides: TGCGCCAGCAGCGCTCAACTTGACAGGGAAGAGACCCAGTACTTC.

The V and J genes are TRBV28 and TRBJ1-2; 8 nucleotides match TRBD1. J gave up 0 bases and V 5 bases, and 5 bases lay outside the gene matches. The CDR3 runs 15 residues. Germline V lookup: CDR1 MDHEN, CDR2 SYDVKM. Here the CDR3 reads CASSAEQGANYGYTF. Here the CDR3 DNA reads TGTGCCAGCAGTGCCGAACAGGGGGCTAACTATGGCTACACCTTC.

The CDR3 DNA sequence: TGTGCCAGCAGCCTCTCCGGGACAGGGCATCCTAGCGGGGGGCTCGGCTATGAGCAGTTCTTC. It is translated as CASSLSGTGHPSGGLGYEQFF. The rearrangement links TRBV7-8 to TRBJ2-1; 11 bases are shared with TRBD2. CDR1 and CDR2 from the germline V gene are SGHVS and FQNEAQ. This CDR3 spans 21 amino acids. After removal of 5 bases from V and 8 bases from J, the junction contained 26 bases not matched to a gene.

This chain joins TRBV2 and TRBJ2-2; a possible D gene is TRBD2 (5 bases). This CDR3 spans 14 amino acids. Germline CDR1 and CDR2: SNHLY and FYNNEI. Between the trimmed V and J ends, which lost 6 bases and 6 bases, there was a span of 14 bases. The CDR3 loop is CASSLLRVAGELFF. In DNA, the CDR3 is TGTGCCAGCAGCCTCCTGAGGGTGGCCGGGGAGCTGTTTTTT.

V is TRBV30 and J is TRBJ2-3; TRBD1 is a possible D gene (5 bases). CDR1 is GTSNPN and CDR2 is SVGIG in the germline V gene (reference sequence). This CDR3 spans 12 amino acids. Trimming pared 2 bases from V and 4 bases from J, leaving 7 bases between. Here the CDR3 reads CAWSQGSDTQYF. The DNA of the CDR3 is TGTGCCTGGAGTCAGGGTTCAGATACGCAGTATTTT.